This is a list of T cell receptor beta chains from one sample in a study of cytomegalovirus exposure and HLA in healthy donors. Measured with immunoSEQ multiplex PCR; TCRdb has only the in-frame clones, and not every one. The repertoire has fewer than 250,000 clones, 70% to 90% of them found once; the top ten carry around 5.4%. The sequencing sample was made of PBMCs. Receptors were obtained from a woman under 30 in good health and CMV-seronegative. The CDR3 runs from the conserved cysteine through the conserved F or W.

>TRBJ1-5|TRBV5-1
CASSPGTGPTYNQPQHF
>TRBJ1-2|TRBV6-5
CASRGQAYGYTF
>TRBJ2-3|TRBV4-1
CASSRILAGGKDTQYF
>TRBJ2-1|TRBV27
CASSLLGGGSYNEQFF
>TRBJ2-6|TRBV30
CAWREGVAGVGANVLTF
>TRBJ2-5|TRBV2
CASISGPQETQYF
>TRBJ1-2|TRBV2
CASSEEVAGYGYTF
>TRBJ2-2|TRBV4-1
CASSQLAGTVNTGELFF
>TRBJ1-1|TRBV5-1
CASSLGQGRSEAFF
>TRBJ1-5|TRBV10-3
CAISEDPGFSNQPQHF
>TRBJ1-2|TRBV10-2
CASSEALLVYGYTF
>TRBJ1-2|TRBV27
CASSRTGSSNYGYTF
>TRBJ1-2|TRBV15
CATSLDRANLRYTF
>TRBJ1-1|TRBV7-2
CASSLGVGLMNTEAFF
>TRBJ1-2|TRBV6-6
CASSYSTGNYGYTF
>TRBJ2-7|TRBV6-5
CASSYRLDSYEQYF
>TRBJ2-5|TRBV2
CASSSVAGSEETQYF
>TRBJ2-1|TRBV30
CAWSARDSSLGEQFF
>TRBJ2-7|TRBV2
CASARGLGEQYF
>TRBJ1-5|TRBV27
CASSFGGGHNQPQHF
>TRBJ1-2|TRBV9
CASSTPGQQHYGYTF
>TRBJ2-7|TRBV30
CAWARLAGGPNEQYF
>TRBJ2-1|TRBV6-5
CASRRGFSGDEQFF
>TRBJ1-1|TRBV19
CASSILIMNTEAFF
>TRBJ1-2|TRBV29-1
CSAFLSQLTGALF
>TRBJ1-3|TRBV19
CASSVRTGSGNTIYF
>TRBJ2-7|TRBV6-5
CASSYSTVLPGEQYF
>TRBJ1-2|TRBV15
CATSRDSTGDGYTF
>TRBJ1-2|TRBV28
CASSPQGQGYGYTF
>TRBJ1-6|TRBV14
CASSPLSNSPLHF
>TRBJ1-1|TRBV11-1
CASSPQPTGPSAEAFF
>TRBJ2-2|TRBV6-1
CASSEASRRNTGELFF
>TRBJ1-2|TRBV20-1
CSASGGYGYTF
>TRBJ2-5|TRBV5-1
CASSFQGALRSTQYF
>TRBJ1-4|TRBV9
CASSSGQDEKLFF
>TRBJ2-3|TRBV2
CASALDRNTQYF
>TRBJ2-1|TRBV28
CASRLSGRAINEQFF
>TRBJ1-1|TRBV7-9
CASSLMEPEAFF
>TRBJ1-2|TRBV7-9
CASSLKDRGTF
>TRBJ2-2|TRBV11-2
CASQKSGANTGELFF
>TRBJ2-7|TRBV11-2
CASSPIAGLHEQYF
>TRBJ2-7|TRBV18
CASSSQGPLSYEQYF
>TRBJ2-2|TRBV11-2
CASSLGGSRELFF
>TRBJ2-5|TRBV27
CASRTGLQETQYF
>TRBJ1-2|TRBV2
CATEGQGLGGYTF
>TRBJ1-2|TRBV6-1
CASSGQRALGERGYTF
>TRBJ2-5|TRBV5-1
CASSLGEGETQYF
>TRBJ2-1|TRBV5-1
CASRMGGSELRGDEQFF
>TRBJ2-2|TRBV2
CASKVRGNTGELFF
>TRBJ2-4|TRBV7-9
CASSVGQGTGFYIQYF
>TRBJ2-3|TRBV5-6
CASSLPRDNTQYF
>TRBJ1-1|TRBV18
CASSSDRGRGAFF
>TRBJ1-2|TRBV5-1
CASSLAGLSGYTF
>TRBJ1-6|TRBV27
CASTGLEAHSPLHF
>TRBJ1-3|TRBV2
CASLREAGNTIYF
>TRBJ1-3|TRBV2
CASSEGPLYSGNTIYF
>TRBJ2-6|TRBV27
CASSSTNPSGANVLTF
>TRBJ2-1|TRBV6-6
CASEEEGSSYNEQFF